Below are 25 T cell receptor beta chains sequenced from a single sample in a study of shared clonotypes between healthy human individuals. This table comes from immunoSEQ multiplex PCR, and its TCRdb copy is limited to in-frame clones, with some not included. Found here are about 510,000 clones, 90% to 97% of them singletons; the top ten hold about 0.064%. The sample consisted of naive CD4+ T cells sorted from blood. Subset given: CD45RA+ positively selected. The receptors shown here come from a woman in her 30s in good health.

The J gene is TRBJ2-3, the V gene TRBV7-9; TRBD2 matches 11 bases. With V trimmed by 5 bases and J by 4 bases, 5 bases remained unmatched. CDR1 is SEHNR and CDR2 is FQNEAQ in the germline V gene (reference sequence). The CDR3 loop spans 15 amino acids. The CDR3 bases are TGTGCCAGCAGCCGAATAGCGGGAGGGGCAGATACGCAGTATTTT. Its translation: CASSRIAGGADTQYF.

The J gene is TRBJ2-7, the V gene TRBV5-1; 10 bases match TRBD2. CDR3 size: 17 residues. Germline V gene sequence: CDR1 SGHRS, CDR2 YFSETQ. After removal of 5 bases from V and 0 bases from J, the junction contained 11 bases not matched to a gene. The CDR3 DNA sequence: TGCGCCAGCAGTCGAGGCACTAGCGGGACGAACTCCTACGAGCAGTACTTC. It is translated as CASSRGTSGTNSYEQYF.

The rearrangement joins TRBV5-5 to TRBJ1-4; the D is unclear. Germline V lookup: CDR1 SGHKS, CDR2 YYEKEE (reference sequence). V was cut by 0 bases and J by 13 bases, with 16 bases left in between. There are 14 residues in the CDR3. As DNA, the CDR3 is TGTGCCAGCAGCTTGGCCATCGGGGATTTGACACTGTTTTTT. Amino acids: CASSLAIGDLTLFF.

This sequence joins TRBV6-6 and TRBJ2-7; 7 nucleotides match TRBD2. V was pared by 3 bases and J by 4 bases, with 6 bases of the junction left unmatched. The CDR3 totals 14 residues. Germline CDR1 reads MNHNY; CDR2 reads SVGAGI (reference sequence). The CDR3 DNA follows: TGTGCCAGCAGTTATTGGGAGGGCGGTTACGAGCAGTACTTC. This encodes CASSYWEGGYEQYF.

The chain links TRBV4-1 to TRBJ1-3, with 7 bases matching TRBD1. Germline V gene sequence: CDR1 MGHRA, CDR2 YSYEKL. The CDR3 covers 17 residues. Trimming took 5 bases from V and 2 from J; bases not matched to a gene: 12. Here the CDR3 reads CASSTEGQGGAGNTIYF. CDR3 sequence (DNA): TGCGCCAGCAGCACAGAGGGGCAGGGGGGGGCTGGAAACACCATATATTTT.

This rearrangement joins TRBV5-4 to TRBJ2-1, with 8 bases matching TRBD2. The V segment lost 6 bases and the J segment 6 bases; nucleotides outside the gene matches: 11. There are 15 residues in the CDR3. CDR1 and CDR2 (germline): SGHNT, YYREEE (reference sequence). In nucleotides, the CDR3 is TGTGCCAGCACCATGTCAGCGGGAGTAGGCAATGAGCAGTTCTTC. Translated: CASTMSAGVGNEQFF. The full variable domain, its missing parts supplied by reference TRBV5-4 and TRBJ2-1, is ETGVTQSPTHLIKTRGQQVTLRCSSQSGHNTVSWYQQALGQGPQFIFQYYREEENGRGNFPPRFSGLQFPNYSSELNVNALELDDSALYLCASTMSAGVGNEQFFGPGTRLTVL.

The chain recombines TRBV19 with TRBJ2-4, with TRBD1 matching over 9 bases. V lost 5 bases to trimming and J lost 1 base; unmatched junction nucleotides: 9. Looked up from germline, CDR1 is LNHDA and CDR2 is SQIVND (reference sequence). CDR3 length equals 17 residues. CDR3 nucleotides: TGTGCCAGTAGTGCCGGGACAGGGTATATGGCCAAAAACATTCAGTACTTC. It codes for CASSAGTGYMAKNIQYF. The full variable domain, its missing parts supplied by reference TRBV19 and TRBJ2-4, is DGGITQSPKYLFRKEGQNVTLSCEQNLNHDAMYWYRQDPGQGLRLIYYSQIVNDFQKGDIAEGYSVSREKKESFPLTVTSAQKNPTAFYLCASSAGTGYMAKNIQYFGAGTRLSVL.

This chain uses TRBV5-8 with TRBJ2-1; TRBD2 aligns across 15 bases. Looked up from germline, CDR1 is SGHTS and CDR2 is YDEGEE. The length of the CDR3 is 17 residues. V was pared by 3 bases and J by 7 bases, with 8 bases of the junction left unmatched. CDR3 residues: CASSSGLAGGNRNEQFF. The CDR3 region has the DNA TGTGCCAGCAGCTCTGGACTAGCGGGAGGGAATCGAAATGAGCAGTTCTTC.

The chain uses TRBV6-1 and TRBJ1-1; D remains ambiguous. Germline CDR1 and CDR2: MNHNS and SASEGT. This CDR3 is 14 amino acids long. Trimming stripped 4 bases from V and 0 bases from J, with 9 bases between. CDR3 nucleotide sequence: TGTGCCAGCAGTGTTAACAACATGAACACTGAAGCTTTCTTT. Residues: CASSVNNMNTEAFF.

The chain is built from TRBV2 and TRBJ1-5; 10 bases match TRBD1. CDR3 length equals 15 residues. J was trimmed by 9 bases and V by 8 bases; bases with no gene match: 13. Per the germline V gene, CDR1 is SNHLY and CDR2 is FYNNEI. The CDR3 region has the DNA TGTGCCAGCGCTGCTGGGACAGGGGTTTTATCGCCCCAGCATTTT. It yields the protein CASAAGTGVLSPQHF. The variable domain in full, with the rest retrieved from reference TRBV2 and TRBJ1-5, is EPEVTQTPSHQVTQMGQEVILRCVPISNHLYFYWYRQILGQKVEFLVSFYNNEISEKSEIFDDQFSVERPDGSNFTLKIRSTKLEDSAMYFCASAAGTGVLSPQHFGDGTRLSIL.

This clone has just one count. The chain carries TRBV7-9 and TRBJ2-1; D possibly corresponds to TRBD2 (6 bases). The length of the CDR3 is 14 residues. Germline CDR1 and CDR2: SEHNR and FQNEAQ (reference sequence). The germline V and J ends were trimmed by 7 bases and 0 bases, with 10 bases remaining between them. The chain's CDR3 is CASNHGSSYNEQFF. The DNA for the CDR3 is TGTGCCAGCAACCACGGGAGCTCCTACAATGAGCAGTTCTTC.

The V gene is TRBV11-2, the J gene TRBJ2-1; D unresolved. Per germline, CDR1 SGHAT and CDR2 FQNNGV. The CDR3 sequence is 17 residues long. V was cut by 1 base and J by 0 bases, with 13 bases left in between. CDR3 amino acids: CASSLVVVYSSYNEQFF. DNA for the CDR3: TGTGCCAGCAGCTTAGTGGTTGTGTATAGCTCCTACAATGAGCAGTTCTTC.

The chain recombines TRBV19 with TRBJ2-1, with 8 bases lining up with TRBD2. V gave up 7 bases and J gave up 4 bases; unmatched junction bases: 15. Per germline, CDR1 LNHDA and CDR2 SQIVND (reference sequence). This CDR3 spans 17 amino acids. CDR3 residues: CASTKKHSGSGYNEQFF. The DNA of the CDR3 is TGTGCCAGTACCAAAAAGCACAGCGGGAGTGGTTACAATGAGCAGTTCTTC.

V and J are TRBV6-1 and TRBJ2-3; D is possibly TRBD1 or TRBD2 (5 bases each). This CDR3 comprises 14 residues. Germline loops: CDR1 MNHNS, CDR2 SASEGT. V lost 7 bases and J 5 bases, leaving 16 bases between the germline ends. The CDR3 here is CASTARGVGDTQYF. The CDR3 DNA sequence: TGTGCCAGCACCGCCCGAGGGGTCGGAGATACGCAGTATTTT.

J is TRBJ1-2 and V is TRBV28, with D possibly TRBD1 on 6 matching bases. The CDR3 extends over 15 amino acids. Germline V gives CDR1 MDHEN, CDR2 SYDVKM. Trimming pared 4 bases from V and 6 bases from J, leaving 18 bases between. The CDR3 DNA follows: TGTGCCAGCAGTTCGATAGGGGGGGATTTTAATGGCTACACCTTC. It encodes CASSSIGGDFNGYTF.

CDR3 protein: CASSLSGFPTEAFF. The CDR3, as DNA: TGTGCCAGCAGTTTATCTGGGTTCCCCACTGAAGCTTTCTTT. V gene TRBV27 combines with J gene TRBJ1-1; D gene unclear. The CDR3 spans 14 residues. Trimming cost V 0 bases and J 4 bases, with 9 bases left between them. The germline CDR1 and CDR2 sequences are MNHEY and SMNVEV (reference sequence).

J is TRBJ1-5 and V is TRBV10-2; D gene uncertain. V dropped 6 bases and J dropped 1 base, with 10 bases sitting between them. The CDR3 spans 14 residues. Germline CDR1 and CDR2: WSHSY and SAAADI. As DNA, the CDR3 is TGCGCCAGCAGCCCCGACGGGAGCAATCAGCCCCAGCATTTT. This sequence encodes CASSPDGSNQPQHF.

V gene TRBV6-5 combines with J gene TRBJ2-1; the match to TRBD1 covers 9 bases. The CDR3 sequence is 15 residues long. Germline trimming cut 5 bases from V and 8 bases from J; bases unmatched to any gene: 10. Germline V lookup: CDR1 MNHEY, CDR2 SVGAGI. The CDR3, as DNA: TGTGCCAGCAGTACCACCGGGACAGGGCGACATGAGCAGTTCTTC. Encoded protein: CASSTTGTGRHEQFF.

In DNA, the CDR3 is TGTGCCAGCAGTCAGGGGACAGGGCCCTACGAGCAGTACTTC. Its translation is CASSQGTGPYEQYF. V gene TRBV7-9 combines with J gene TRBJ2-7, with 9 bases identical to TRBD1. The germline gives CDR1 SEHNR, CDR2 FQNEAQ (reference sequence). Losses at the gene ends were 6 bases for V and 2 bases for J; bases not matched to a gene: 5. The CDR3 consists of 14 residues.

This chain joins TRBV27 and TRBJ2-6; TRBD1 might be the D (5 bases). This CDR3 is 19 amino acids long. Germline V gives CDR1 MNHEY, CDR2 SMNVEV (reference sequence). V was pared by 2 bases and J by 1 base, with 18 bases between. The CDR3 region has the DNA TGTGCCAGCAGTTTAAGGCCCCAGGGTGCAGTTTCTGGGGCCAACGTCCTGACTTTC. Its translation is CASSLRPQGAVSGANVLTF. Using reference TRBV27 and TRBJ2-6 for the parts outside the CDR3, the full variable domain is EAQVTQNPRYLITVTGKKLTVTCSQNMNHEYMSWYRQDPGLGLRQIYYSMNVEVTDKGDVPEGYKVSRKEKRNFPLILESPSPNQTSLYFCASSLRPQGAVSGANVLTFGAGSRLTVL.

This sequence joins TRBV19 and TRBJ2-2; 10 positions match TRBD2. Trimming cost V 11 bases and J 1 base; bases outside gene matches: 1. CDR3 length equals 13 residues. Germline V gene data show CDR1 as LNHDA and CDR2 as SQIVND (reference sequence). The CDR3 region has the DNA TGTGCCTCTAGCGGGAGGAACACCGGGGAGCTGTTTTTT. It encodes CASSGRNTGELFF.

The chain links TRBV14 to TRBJ2-1; 7 bases fit TRBD2. CDR1 and CDR2 from the germline V gene are SGHDN and FVKESK. J was trimmed by 9 bases and V by 4 bases; bases with no gene match: 12. This CDR3 is 15 amino acids long. The CDR3 sequence: CASSRDWGRDGEQFF. The CDR3 coding sequence is TGTGCCAGCAGCCGGGACTGGGGGAGGGATGGTGAGCAGTTCTTC.

The chain carries TRBV7-9 and TRBJ2-7, with D possibly being TRBD2 (6 bases). Germline loops: CDR1 SEHNR, CDR2 FQNEAQ (reference sequence). The CDR3 runs 13 residues. V lost 2 bases and J 7 bases, leaving 12 bases between the germline ends. Here the CDR3 reads CASSLREKEEQYF. For the CDR3, the DNA is TGTGCCAGCAGCTTACGGGAGAAGGAAGAGCAGTACTTC.

The V gene is TRBV11-1, the J gene TRBJ2-5; D is perhaps TRBD2 (5 bases). The tail of the sequence fits TRBJ2-7 better, so the J call may be wrong. The CDR3 runs 13 residues. Germline CDR1 and CDR2: SGHAT and FQDESV (reference sequence). The DNA of the CDR3 is TGTGCCAGCAGCTTATACGGGATCTACGAGCAGTACTTC. It codes for CASSLYGIYEQYF.

DNA of the CDR3: TGCGCCAGCAGCAAACAGGGGAGTACGGACACCACTGAAGCTTTCTTT. It codes for CASSKQGSTDTTEAFF. The chain couples TRBV5-1 to TRBJ1-1; 7 nucleotides agree with TRBD1. Germline values: CDR1 SGHRS, CDR2 YFSETQ. The junction had 13 bases not matched to a gene; V was cut back by 4 bases and J by 4 bases. The CDR3 length is 16 residues.